Listed below are T cell receptor beta chains from one sample, sequenced in a study of Ad26.COV2.S vaccination and SARS-CoV-2 variants. Data came from immunoSEQ multiplex PCR; TCRdb stores just in-frame clones and leaves some out. The sample carries fewer than 400,000 clones, around four fifths recorded once. Specimen: peripheral blood, collected in a trial of Ad26.COV2.S vaccine versus placebo. The receptor source for this set is a person between 18 and 65 years old who received the Ad26.COV2.S COVID-19 vaccine or a placebo. Both conserved end residues are trimmed from each CDR3. Each record gives: clone size, J gene, V gene, CDR3 protein. The listing skips clone size in some rows; elsewhere it reads once, few, many or a size class.

>few|TRBJ2-6|TRBV2
ASNAGGASSGANVLT
>NA|TRBJ1-5|TRBV29-1
SVRDTYNQPQH
>few|TRBJ2-1|TRBV4-2
ASSQTTPGPPYEQF
>NA|TRBJ2-1|TRBV11-3
ASSLVGLTNEQF
>NA|TRBJ1-5|TRBV7-8
ASSLDTGPSQPQH
>NA|TRBJ2-2|TRBV27
ASSLSWGGNTGELF
>NA|TRBJ1-1|TRBV7-9
ASSLLTGPPKKNTEAF
>NA|TRBJ2-2|TRBV7-3
ASSLRAGGVGTGELF
>NA|TRBJ1-3|TRBV18
ASSQTDTLSGNTIY
>NA|TRBJ1-2|TRBV9
ASSPPGGLYGYT
>NA|TRBJ2-1|TRBV28
ASTPGLPNNEQF
>NA|TRBJ2-2|TRBV29-1
SAWGAGNTGELF
>NA|TRBJ1-2|TRBV7-3
ASSPDSGDGYT
>once|TRBJ2-5|TRBV5-1
ASSTNRPQETQY
>NA|TRBJ2-7|TRBV7-9
ASSLALAGHHEQY
>NA|TRBJ1-2|TRBV28
ASSFSGTGVFGYT
>NA|TRBJ1-4|TRBV6-1
ASSDGQGSNEKLF
>NA|TRBJ2-1|TRBV11-2
ASSLDGIGGGAGNEQF
>once|TRBJ2-7|TRBV5-6
ASSSSPLEIGLGY
>NA|TRBJ2-2|TRBV11-3
ASSSVDGVTGELF
>NA|TRBJ1-5|TRBV7-8
ASSLAMDNQPQH
>NA|TRBJ1-1|TRBV5-1
ASSGQGYLNTEAF